This T cell receptor (beta chain) appears in the sequencing data of a study of identical twins. Study results and caveats: Interpretation of the results relied on cross-sectional statistical analysis and not on following the same donors.

The CDR3 has 16 residues. After removal of 6 bases from V and 6 bases from J, the junction contained 10 bases not matched to a gene. Germline CDR1 MDHEN, CDR2 SYDVKM. MiXCR was run by TCRdb on the 5' RACE reads, yielding one entry per CDR3 protein. The table has more than 400,000 distinct CDR3 sequences, roughly 15% seen once. No donor was unhealthy or non-Caucasian. A note on this clonotype: The target antigen is unknown.

The data also belong to a second study, concerning yellow fever vaccine responses in identical twins.

This chain links TRBV28 with TRBJ1-5; 11 bases line up with TRBD1. The clonotype was recovered from a woman aged 18-29 years in good health. The sample was CD4+ T cells sorted from blood. CDR3 in amino acids: CASRTPGTGGGQPQHF. The CDR3 DNA reads as TGTGCCAGCAGAACCCCCGGGACAGGGGGAGGTCAGCCCCAGCATTTT.